This record concerns one TCR beta chain sequence. These data belong to a study of tumor-infiltrating lymphocytes in primary liver carcinoma. As for the study in general: Participating patients were men and women between 30 and 69 years old.

Researchers drew blood RNA from unsorted whole blood and extracted germline DNA as well. Investigators obtained about 4 milliliters of peripheral blood ahead of surgery. A constant-region primer primed TCR beta cDNA synthesis from roughly 500 ng of total RNA. Construction of TCR beta libraries relied on three successive nested multiplex PCR rounds employing slightly modified ARM-PCR. The first two PCR rounds used TRBV1-TRBV30 forward primers with a C-beta reverse primer, nine to ten cycles each. TCRdb independently ran MiXCR on the multiplex PCR reads; one entry per CDR3 protein. This repertoire shows about 320,000 distinct CDR3 sequences, about 60% found once; its top ten account for about 8.4%. This CDR3 region has 13 residues. The germline V gene has CDR1 MNHEY and CDR2 SVGEGT. Deletions cut 5 bases from V and 6 bases from J, with 13 bases between.

This TCR was sampled from a man aged 35-49 years with primary liver carcinoma and hepatitis B virus infection. The sequenced sample was peripheral blood. The V and J genes are TRBV6-2 or TRBV6-3 and TRBJ1-1, with a tentative D call TRBD1 (5 bases). CDR3 DNA: TGTGCCAGCAGTCCATCGACAGTGGCTGAAGCTTTCTTT. It specifies CASSPSTVAEAFF.